Listed here are 13 T cell receptor beta chains from one sample, sequenced in a study of OX40 agonist ivuxolimab in advanced cancers. Method: immunoSEQ multiplex PCR; TCRdb's copy keeps in-frame clones and lacks some. Altogether about 20,000 clones are present, 78% being singletons, with the ten largest covering approximately 16%. The material was CD4+ or CD8+ T cells sorted from blood, obtained in a trial of the OX40 agonist ivuxolimab. The receptors here all came from an adult with an advanced solid tumor such as melanoma, head and neck, liver or kidney cancer.

The chain employs TRBV7-9 and TRBJ2-1, with 7 bases lining up with TRBD2. Germline V lookup: CDR1 SEHNR, CDR2 FQNEAQ (reference sequence). V shed 4 bases and J 8 bases; nucleotides not matched to a gene: 2. This CDR3 contains 12 residues. The CDR3 DNA sequence: TGTGCCAGCAGCTATGGGGGGGATGAGCAGTTCTTC. It codes for CASSYGGDEQFF. Together with reference TRBV7-9 and TRBJ2-1, the CDR3 gives the full variable domain: DTGVSQNPRHKITKRGQNVTFRCDPISEHNRLYWYRQTLGQGPEFLTYFQNEAQLEKSRLLSDRFSAERPKGSFSTLEIQRTEQGDSAMYLCASSYGGDEQFFGPGTRLTVL.

The chain links TRBV7-2 to TRBJ2-7; tentatively, D is TRBD1 (6 bases). Germline CDR1 reads SGHTA; CDR2 reads FQGNSA. The germline V and J ends were trimmed by 4 bases and 3 bases, with 7 bases remaining between them. The CDR3 length is 12 residues. In nucleotides, the CDR3 is TGTGCCAGCAGCTCACAGGGCTACGAGCAGTACTTC. It specifies CASSSQGYEQYF.

The table lists this clone with a count of one. V and J are TRBV6-1 and TRBJ1-5, with D unclear. Trimming pared 6 bases from V and 7 bases from J, leaving 13 bases between. Germline lookup yields CDR1 MNHNS and CDR2 SASEGT. CDR3 length: 13 residues. The DNA of the CDR3 is TGTGCCAGCAGCGGGGAAGTAGAACAGCCCCAGCATTTT. Protein product: CASSGEVEQPQHF.

The rearrangement links TRBV5-5 to TRBJ1-2; TRBD1 might be the D (5 bases). Germline V gene data show CDR1 as SGHKS and CDR2 as YYEKEE (reference sequence). This CDR3 contains 15 residues. Trimming removed 0 bases from V and 8 bases from J, with 17 bases in between. The CDR3 region has the DNA TGTGCCAGCAGCTTGGCGGGACCTCCCTGGGGGGGCTACACCTTC. The encoded protein is CASSLAGPPWGGYTF.

The chain is built from TRBV11-3 and TRBJ1-5, with TRBD1 matching over 10 bases. The V gene's germline CDR1 is SGHNT and CDR2 YENEEA. The CDR3 totals 15 residues. J lost 7 bases, V lost 5 bases, and 8 bases had no gene match. The CDR3 region has the DNA TGTGCCAGCAGCCCCAAGACAGGGGGCGACCAGCCCCAGCATTTT. It codes for CASSPKTGGDQPQHF.

The rearrangement uses TRBV6-5 and TRBJ2-5; 8 bases map to TRBD2. V lost 6 bases, J lost 4 bases, and 4 bases stayed unmatched. The CDR3 is 13 amino acids. Germline V CDR1 and CDR2: MNHEY, SVGAGI. The CDR3 spells CASRNGGAETQYF. As DNA, the CDR3 is TGTGCCAGCAGGAACGGGGGGGCAGAGACCCAGTACTTC.

The V gene is TRBV15, the J gene TRBJ2-4, with D perhaps matching TRBD2 (7 bases). V was trimmed by 4 bases and J by 3 bases, leaving 13 bases between them. The CDR3 has 15 amino acids. The germline V gene encodes CDR1 LNHNV and CDR2 YYDKDF (reference sequence). The CDR3 spells CATSKGEGGKNIQYF. CDR3 nucleotides: TGTGCCACCAGCAAGGGGGAGGGGGGCAAAAACATTCAGTACTTC.

The V call is TRBV28, the J call TRBJ1-1, with a weak D call TRBD1 (6 bases). Germline CDR1 reads MDHEN; CDR2 reads SYDVKM. The V end was cut by 7 bases, the J end by 1 base, with 13 bases between. This CDR3 has 14 residues. CDR3: CASTPGTKNTEAFF. Here the CDR3 DNA reads TGTGCCAGCACCCCCGGGACAAAGAACACTGAAGCTTTCTTT.

This clone was detected only once. The chain recombines TRBV7-9 with TRBJ1-3; no clear D gene. V was trimmed by 5 bases and J by 4 bases, leaving 12 bases between them. The CDR3 has 14 residues. In germline, CDR1 is SEHNR, CDR2 FQNEAQ (reference sequence). CDR3 region: CASSPEGSGNTIYF. The CDR3 DNA reads TGTGCCAGCAGCCCAGAGGGTTCCGGAAACACCATATATTTT. Complete variable domain (other parts from reference TRBV7-9 and TRBJ1-3): DTGVSQNPRHKITKRGQNVTFRCDPISEHNRLYWYRQTLGQGPEFLTYFQNEAQLEKSRLLSDRFSAERPKGSFSTLEIQRTEQGDSAMYLCASSPEGSGNTIYFGEGSWLTVV.

The chain is built from TRBV19 and TRBJ2-5; D is possibly TRBD1 (5 bases). CDR1 and CDR2 (germline): LNHDA, SQIVND (reference sequence). V dropped 3 bases and J dropped 4 bases, with 9 bases sitting between them. This CDR3 has 13 residues. CDR3 coding DNA: TGTGCCAGTAGTATGGGGCAGGTAGAGACCCAGTACTTC. It translates to CASSMGQVETQYF.

This CDR3 reads CASSLAQKRAFF. CDR3 DNA sequence: TGTGCCAGCAGTTTGGCCCAGAAGAGGGCTTTCTTT. This sequence joins TRBV28 and TRBJ1-1; no clear D. V dropped 3 bases and J dropped 11 bases, with 13 bases sitting between them. Germline V gives CDR1 MDHEN, CDR2 SYDVKM. The CDR3 spans 12 residues.

The J gene is TRBJ1-2, the V gene TRBV11-3; perhaps TRBD1 as D (5 bases). CDR3 length equals 13 residues. Germline V gives CDR1 SGHNT, CDR2 YENEEA. Trimming took off 0 bases at V and 7 bases at J, with 9 bases between the two ends. CDR3 amino acids: CASSLEGEGGYTF. CDR3 bases: TGTGCCAGCAGCTTAGAAGGGGAGGGTGGCTACACCTTC.

This rearrangement joins TRBV19 to TRBJ2-4, with TRBD1 matching over 12 bases. Germline V CDR1 and CDR2: LNHDA, SQIVND (reference sequence). After removal of 6 bases from V and 2 bases from J, the junction contained 8 bases not matched to a gene. This CDR3 is built from 17 residues. Written as DNA, the CDR3 is TGTGCCAGTAGCCTTCATGGGACAGGGGGCACCAAAAACATTCAGTACTTC. Protein: CASSLHGTGGTKNIQYF.